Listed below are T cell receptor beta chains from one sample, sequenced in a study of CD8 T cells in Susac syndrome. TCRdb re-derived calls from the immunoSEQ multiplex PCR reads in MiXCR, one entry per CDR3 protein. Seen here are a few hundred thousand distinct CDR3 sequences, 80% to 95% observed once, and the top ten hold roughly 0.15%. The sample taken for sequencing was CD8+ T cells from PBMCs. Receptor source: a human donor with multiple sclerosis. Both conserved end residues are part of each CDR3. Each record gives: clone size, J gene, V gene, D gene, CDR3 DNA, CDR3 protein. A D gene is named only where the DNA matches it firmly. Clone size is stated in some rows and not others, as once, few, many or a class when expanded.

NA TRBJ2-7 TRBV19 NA TGTGCCAGTAGTGGGTGGCCCCACGAGCAGTACTTC CASSGWPHEQYF
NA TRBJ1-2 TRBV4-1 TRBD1 TGCGCCAGCAGCCTTGTGGGACAGGGGTATGGCTACACCTTC CASSLVGQGYGYTF
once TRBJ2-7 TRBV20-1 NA TGCAGTGTAAACGGCGGCAACGAGCAGTACTTC CSVNGGNEQYF
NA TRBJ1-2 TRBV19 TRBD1 TGTGCCAGTAGTACCCACGGACAGGGGGACTATGGCTACACCTTC CASSTHGQGDYGYTF
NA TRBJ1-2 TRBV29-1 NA TGCAGCGTTGAAGTGGAGGGGAAACCGGGGGACTATGGCTACACCTTC CSVEVEGKPGDYGYTF
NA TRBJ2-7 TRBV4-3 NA TGCGCCAGCAGCCAACAGGCGGGCTCCCCCTACGAGCAGTACTTC CASSQQAGSPYEQYF
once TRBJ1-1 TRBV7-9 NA TGTGCCAGCAGCTTACAGGAGTCTGAAGCTTTCTTT CASSLQESEAFF
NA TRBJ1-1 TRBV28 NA TGTGCCAGCAGAACAGGGTACACTGAAGCTTTCTTT CASRTGYTEAFF
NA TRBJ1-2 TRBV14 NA TGTGCCAGCAGCCACGGCCCCCATTATGGCTACACCTTC CASSHGPHYGYTF
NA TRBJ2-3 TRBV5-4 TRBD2 TGTGCCAGCAGCTTGAGGCTAGCGGGGGGGCCAGATACGCAGTATTTT CASSLRLAGGPDTQYF
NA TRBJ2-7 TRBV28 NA TGTGCCAGCAGTTTCGGGGTAAACGAGCAGTACTTC CASSFGVNEQYF